This T cell receptor beta chain is drawn from a study of blood T cell repertoires in COVID-19. Whole-study context: Acute-phase and convalescent COVID-19 samples originated in the United States, Italy and Spain. From T cells, B-cell-depleted T cells, or PBMCs came the material, which was cDNA or gDNA.

Original analysis: How many nucleated cells were present was estimated from reference gene primer amplification. This table comes from immunoSEQ multiplex PCR, and its TCRdb copy is limited to in-frame clones, with some not included. The DNA gave D and trimming, while V, J and clone size come from that table. The sample includes about 230,000 clones, roughly 90% of them seen just once. The TCR originated in a woman in her sixties or seventies with acute or convalescent COVID-19. The sample was peripheral blood.

CDR3 sequence (DNA): TGTGCCGTTCGGGACAGCACTTTCACTGAAGCTTTCTTT. Translating gives CAVRDSTFTEAFF. The rearrangement uses TRBV7-7 and TRBJ1-1, with 7 bases fitting TRBD1. V lost 11 bases, J lost 4 bases, and 10 bases stayed unmatched. CDR1 and CDR2 (germline): SSHAT, FNYEAQ (reference sequence). The CDR3 consists of 13 residues.